This note documents a single T cell receptor (beta chain) sequence. The data belong to a study of blood T cell repertoires in COVID-19. Study information: Samples came from the United States, Italy and Spain, spanning acute and convalescent COVID-19. T cells, B-cell-depleted T cells, or PBMCs supplied cDNA or gDNA.

The CDR3 sequence is 13 residues long. Germline CDR1 MNHEY, CDR2 SVGAGI. V was pared by 6 bases and J by 4 bases, with 5 bases of the junction left unmatched. Per the authors' pipeline: For nucleated cells, counts were estimated from reference gene primer amplification. Using immunoSEQ multiplex PCR, the repertoire was profiled, and TCRdb retains in-frame clones only, with some absent. V and J calls and clone size are copied from that table; D and trimming were computed from the DNA. The sample holds approximately 94,000 clones; 85% to 90% are singletons and the top ten take around 13%. V usage is TRBV6-5 and J usage is TRBJ1-2; 7 bases fit TRBD1. This TCR came from a human donor in a cohort sampled during active COVID-19. The source material was peripheral blood. The CDR3, as DNA: TGTGCCAGCAGAGCCCCAGGGGGCTATGGCTACACCTTC. It yields the protein CASRAPGGYGYTF.